This TCR beta chain was recorded in a study of CD8+CD57+ T cells in acquired aplastic anemia. As for the study in general: DNA recovered from sorted CD4+ and CD8+ cells had a mean of roughly 3 ug. In CD4+ cells, healthy donors produced an average of approximately 11 million reads. Study-wide results and limits: In CD8+ cells, Simpson's diversity showed no significant difference between patients and controls. Comparison of patients with controls identified 25 to 30 shared CD8+ CDR3 sequences.

In this sample, this clonotype turned up a few times. The antigen remains undetermined. Looked up from germline, CDR1 is SQVTM and CDR2 is ANQGSEA. The CDR3 loop spans 13 amino acids. V was trimmed by 0 bases and J by 6 bases, leaving 8 bases between them. Genomic DNA templated the TCR beta VDJ and CDR3 profiling. Each CDR3 protein is one row after TCRdb ran MiXCR on the reads. The table includes about 190,000 distinct CDR3 sequences, 50% to 55% detected once. This rearrangement joins TRBV29-1 to TRBJ2-2; D may be TRBD1 (6 bases). This TCR was recovered from a human donor in good health, serving as a control. The specimen sequenced was sorted CD4+, CD8+, or CD8+CD57+ T cells (not recorded which) from PBMCs. CDR3 protein: CSVEEGGSGELFF. CDR3 nucleotides: TGCAGCGTTGAAGAAGGGGGATCCGGGGAGCTGTTTTTT.